A selection of T cell receptor beta chains follows, all from one sample in a study of response to subunit inactivated influenza vaccine. TCRdb called the RT-PCR reads again in MiXCR, with one record for every CDR3 protein. The table records approximately 700,000 distinct CDR3 sequences, more than 11% of them present only once. The starting material was PBMCs from blood, obtained less than 15 days before vaccination. These receptors all come from a man aged 45-65 years who received an inactivated influenza vaccine. CDR3s include the opening cysteine and the closing phenylalanine or tryptophan. Each record gives: V gene, clone size, J gene, D gene, CDR3 protein, CDR3 DNA. A D gene is named only where the DNA matches it firmly. Some rows mark clone size as missing; the rest say once, few, many or name a class of expanded clone.

TRBV5-1	.	TRBJ1-1	TRBD1	CASSLAGQGMGNTEAFF	TGCGCCAGCAGCTTGGCGGGACAGGGGATGGGGAACACTGAAGCTTTCTTT
TRBV6-1	many	TRBJ1-6	TRBD1	CASSYELHRGDYNSPLHF	TGTGCCAGCAGTTACGAGCTTCACAGGGGGGATTATAATTCACCCCTCCACTTT
TRBV2	few	TRBJ2-1	TRBD1	CASRGRTGYNEQFF	TGTGCCAGCAGGGGAAGGACAGGCTACAATGAGCAGTTCTTC
TRBV5-6	many	TRBJ1-1	.	CASSLGPEAFF	TGTGCCAGCAGCTTAGGGCCTGAAGCTTTCTTT
TRBV4-3	many	TRBJ2-1	TRBD2	CASSPAGGPYNEQFF	TGCGCCAGCAGTCCTGCGGGGGGGCCTTACAATGAGCAGTTCTTC
TRBV4-3	many	TRBJ2-1	.	CASSQDYTPRNEQFF	TGCGCCAGCAGCCAAGACTATACCCCCCGGAATGAGCAGTTCTTC
TRBV24-1	few	TRBJ2-1	.	CATSDLAPPVGEQFF	TGTGCCACCAGTGATTTGGCCCCCCCGGTTGGTGAGCAGTTCTTC
TRBV28	.	TRBJ2-5	TRBD2	CASSPSRGNLARRGFRETQYF	TGTGCCAGCAGTCCATCGCGGGGGAACCTAGCCCGGAGAGGGTTTCGGGAGACCCAGTACTTC
TRBV9	.	TRBJ2-1	TRBD2	CASSRREGLSEQFF	TGTGCCAGCAGCAGGCGGGAGGGCCTCTCTGAGCAGTTCTTC
TRBV5-1	few	TRBJ2-5	TRBD2	CASSPGTSRETQYF	TGCGCCAGCAGCCCCGGGACTAGCCGAGAGACCCAGTACTTC
TRBV7-9	many	TRBJ2-1	.	CASTLAPYNEQFF	TGTGCCAGCACCCTAGCCCCCTACAATGAGCAGTTCTTC
TRBV12-3/TRBV12-4	.	TRBJ1-6	TRBD1	CASNTGGTYNSPLHF	TGTGCCAGCAACACAGGGGGGACCTATAATTCACCCCTCCACTTT
TRBV4-1	.	TRBJ1-1	.	CASSPATENTEAFF	TGCGCCAGCAGCCCAGCGACGGAGAACACTGAAGCTTTCTTT
TRBV7-9	few	TRBJ2-7	TRBD1	CATRDGGTGRYEQYF	TGTGCCACAAGAGATGGTGGGACAGGACGATACGAGCAGTACTTC
TRBV6-2/TRBV6-3	few	TRBJ2-2	.	CASRTVSVGELFF	TGTGCCAGCAGGACAGTCTCGGTCGGGGAGCTGTTTTTT
TRBV29-1	.	TRBJ2-6	.	CSALTSGANVLTF	TGCAGCGCTCTCACCTCTGGGGCCAACGTCCTGACTTTC
TRBV6-5	.	TRBJ1-2	TRBD1	CASSYGQGAYGYTF	TGTGCCAGCAGTTACGGACAGGGAGCCTATGGCTACACCTTC
TRBV4-3	once	TRBJ2-2	.	CASSHQGGPNTGELFF	TGCGCCAGCAGCCATCAAGGGGGTCCCAACACCGGGGAGCTGTTTTTT
TRBV2	few	TRBJ2-3	TRBD1	CASNGQGAGDTQYF	TGTGCCAGCAACGGACAGGGGGCTGGAGATACGCAGTATTTT
TRBV15	many	TRBJ2-1	.	CATSRDRLSGNEQFF	TGTGCCACCAGCAGAGATCGCCTATCTGGCAATGAGCAGTTCTTC
TRBV11-2	.	TRBJ2-7	TRBD2	CASSSGARLAGSPHEQYF	TGTGCCAGCAGCTCAGGGGCTCGTCTAGCGGGATCACCCCACGAGCAGTACTTC
TRBV11-1	few	TRBJ2-1	TRBD2	CASSSSGLAESSYNEQFF	TGTGCCAGCAGCTCCTCGGGACTAGCGGAAAGCTCCTACAATGAGCAGTTCTTC
TRBV7-9	many	TRBJ2-7	.	CASSLTTYEQYF	TGTGCCAGCAGCTTAACCACCTACGAGCAGTACTTC
TRBV5-1	many	TRBJ2-5	.	CASSYGNRETQYF	TGCGCCAGCAGCTATGGGAATAGGGAGACCCAGTACTTC
TRBV12-3/TRBV12-4	few	TRBJ2-7	.	CASSLGTFTTGYF	TGTGCCAGCAGTTTAGGGACCTTCACAACGGGGTACTTC
TRBV7-8	.	TRBJ1-1	.	CASSLLGRTENTEAFF	TGTGCCAGCAGCCTTCTGGGCCGAACTGAGAACACTGAAGCTTTCTTT
TRBV27	.	TRBJ2-5	.	CASSRTDRLYQETQYF	TGTGCCAGCAGTCGTACGGACAGATTGTACCAAGAGACCCAGTACTTC
TRBV28	.	TRBJ1-4	TRBD1	CASRRPGTGIDEKLFF	TGTGCCAGCAGGCGTCCCGGGACAGGGATTGACGAAAAACTGTTTTTT
TRBV5-1	few	TRBJ2-5	TRBD2	CASGTGTRTGETQYF	TGCGCCAGCGGGACCGGGACTAGAACCGGGGAGACCCAGTACTTC
TRBV10-3	few	TRBJ1-1	.	CAISESSMNTEAFF	TGTGCCATCAGTGAGTCGTCGATGAACACTGAAGCTTTCTTT
TRBV28	.	TRBJ1-1	.	CASRLKPTNTEAFF	TGTGCCAGCAGGCTAAAACCCACCAACACTGAAGCTTTCTTT
TRBV4-1	few	TRBJ2-3	.	CASSPSGLRDTDTQYF	TGCGCCAGCAGTCCGTCGGGTCTCCGGGACACAGATACGCAGTATTTT
TRBV30	.	TRBJ2-7	.	CAWGAGVGITF	TGTGCCTGGGGGGCCGGAGTGGGGATTACGTTC
TRBV7-2	few	TRBJ2-5	.	CASSLDVLVETQYF	TGTGCCAGCAGCTTAGATGTGTTAGTGGAGACCCAGTACTTC
TRBV12-3/TRBV12-4	many	TRBJ2-7	TRBD2	CASSLVASGSYEQYF	TGTGCCAGCAGTTTAGTTGCTAGCGGGAGTTACGAGCAGTACTTC
TRBV27	few	TRBJ2-7	TRBD1	CASNPLGTGRREQYF	TGTGCCAGCAATCCCCTCGGGACAGGGCGTCGCGAGCAGTACTTC
TRBV4-3	few	TRBJ2-5	TRBD1	CASSQGDTGGRETQYF	TGCGCCAGCAGCCAAGGGGACACAGGGGGAAGGGAGACCCAGTACTTC
TRBV20-1	few	TRBJ1-1	TRBD1	CSARGDRWSGTEAFF	TGCAGTGCTAGGGGGGACAGGTGGTCGGGCACTGAAGCTTTCTTT
TRBV28	.	TRBJ2-1	TRBD2	CASSPALRHPGLAGNNEQFF	TGTGCCAGCAGTCCCGCCTTGAGACATCCGGGACTAGCGGGCAACAATGAGCAGTTCTTC
TRBV10-3	.	TRBJ2-7	.	CAISESYRANEQYF	TGTGCCATCAGTGAGTCTTACAGGGCTAACGAGCAGTACTTC
TRBV4-2	few	TRBJ1-2	.	CASSQVRQDYGYTF	TGTGCCAGCAGCCAAGTTCGACAGGACTATGGCTACACCTTC
TRBV6-1	many	TRBJ2-2	.	CASSPLNAGTGELFF	TGTGCCAGCAGTCCACTGAATGCTGGAACCGGGGAGCTGTTTTTT
TRBV20-1	.	TRBJ1-1	.	CSARPQANTEAFF	TGCAGTGCCCGACCCCAGGCGAACACTGAAGCTTTCTTT
TRBV20-1	.	TRBJ2-1	TRBD2	CSAPGTSGTYNEQFF	TGCAGTGCCCCTGGGACTAGCGGAACCTACAATGAGCAGTTCTTC
TRBV11-2	few	TRBJ2-3	TRBD2	CASSFNPPGGTDTQYF	TGTGCCAGCAGCTTTAACCCCCCGGGAGGGACAGATACGCAGTATTTT
TRBV12-3/TRBV12-4	few	TRBJ2-1	.	CASRWSNEQFF	TGTGCCAGCAGGTGGAGTAATGAGCAGTTCTTC
TRBV7-2	many	TRBJ1-5	.	CASSPGHQPQHF	TGTGCCAGCAGCCCGGGGCATCAGCCCCAGCATTTT
TRBV20-1	.	TRBJ2-7	.	CSAREFGPFYEQYF	TGCAGTGCTAGAGAATTTGGACCTTTCTACGAGCAGTACTTC
TRBV11-1	.	TRBJ2-1	TRBD2	CASSLVTSGSYNEQFF	TGTGCCAGCAGCTTAGTCACTAGCGGGTCCTACAATGAGCAGTTCTTC
TRBV7-7	few	TRBJ2-5	TRBD2	CASSLGSRGGQTQYF	TGTGCCAGCAGCTTAGGGTCGCGGGGGGGGCAGACCCAGTACTTC
TRBV5-1	few	TRBJ1-2	.	CASSPGTDASLGGYTF	TGCGCCAGCAGTCCAGGGACGGACGCCTCTCTTGGGGGCTACACCTTC
TRBV5-1	.	TRBJ1-1	.	CASSLASSMNTEAFF	TGCGCCAGCAGCTTGGCCAGTAGCATGAACACTGAAGCTTTCTTT
TRBV27	few	TRBJ2-7	TRBD1	CASSTDRVSSQYF	TGTGCCAGCAGTACGGACAGGGTTTCGTCGCAGTACTTC
TRBV20-1	few	TRBJ2-7	.	CSAKSRPADHEQYF	TGCAGTGCTAAGAGCAGGCCAGCCGACCACGAGCAGTACTTC
TRBV29-1	.	TRBJ2-1	TRBD2	CSVGGTSGGEQFF	TGCAGCGTTGGGGGGACTAGCGGGGGTGAGCAGTTCTTC
TRBV5-5	.	TRBJ2-4	.	CASSSGVRLAKNIQYF	TGTGCCAGCAGCTCGGGAGTACGGCTAGCCAAAAACATTCAGTACTTC
TRBV29-1	.	TRBJ2-3	TRBD2	CSVLLAGIDTQYF	TGCAGCGTGTTACTAGCGGGAATCGATACGCAGTATTTT
TRBV28	.	TRBJ2-5	.	CASSSRLPRSRQQETQYF	TGTGCCAGCAGTTCCCGTTTACCAAGGTCGCGCCAGCAAGAGACCCAGTACTTC
TRBV4-3	few	TRBJ1-3	.	CASSQGGGDSGNTIYF	TGCGCCAGCAGCCAAGGGGGGGGCGACTCTGGAAACACCATATATTTT
TRBV7-2	few	TRBJ2-2	.	CASRSRVTGELFF	TGTGCCAGCAGGTCTAGGGTCACCGGGGAGCTGTTTTTT